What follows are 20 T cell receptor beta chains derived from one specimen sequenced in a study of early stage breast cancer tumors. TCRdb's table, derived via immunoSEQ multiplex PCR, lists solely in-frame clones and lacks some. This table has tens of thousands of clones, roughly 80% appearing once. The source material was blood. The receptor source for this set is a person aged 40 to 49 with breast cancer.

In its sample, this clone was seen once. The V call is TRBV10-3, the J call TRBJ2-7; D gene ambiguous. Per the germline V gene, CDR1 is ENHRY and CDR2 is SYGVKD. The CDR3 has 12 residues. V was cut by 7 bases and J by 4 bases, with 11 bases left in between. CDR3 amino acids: CAIKDTLYEQYF. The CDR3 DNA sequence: TGTGCCATCAAGGATACCCTATACGAGCAGTACTTC.

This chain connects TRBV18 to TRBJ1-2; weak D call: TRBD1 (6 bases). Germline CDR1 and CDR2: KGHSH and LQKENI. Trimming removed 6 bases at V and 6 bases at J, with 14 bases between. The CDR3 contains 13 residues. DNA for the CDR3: TGTGCCAGCTCTGTGGGGGACACCGATGGCTACACCTTC. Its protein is CASSVGDTDGYTF.

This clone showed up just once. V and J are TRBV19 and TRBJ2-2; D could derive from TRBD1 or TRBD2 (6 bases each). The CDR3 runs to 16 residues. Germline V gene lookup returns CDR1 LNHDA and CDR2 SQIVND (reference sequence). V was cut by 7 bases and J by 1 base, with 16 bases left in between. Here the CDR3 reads CASNGGGDLNTGELFF. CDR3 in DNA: TGTGCCAGTAACGGGGGCGGGGACTTGAACACCGGGGAGCTGTTTTTT. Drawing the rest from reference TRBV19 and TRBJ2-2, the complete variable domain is DGGITQSPKYLFRKEGQNVTLSCEQNLNHDAMYWYRQDPGQGLRLIYYSQIVNDFQKGDIAEGYSVSREKKESFPLTVTSAQKNPTAFYLCASNGGGDLNTGELFFGEGSRLTVL.

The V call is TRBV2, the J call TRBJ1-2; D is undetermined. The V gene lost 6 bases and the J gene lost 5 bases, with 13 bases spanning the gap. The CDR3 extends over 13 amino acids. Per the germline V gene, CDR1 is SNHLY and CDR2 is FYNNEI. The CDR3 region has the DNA TGTGCCAGCAGCGACTTTGGACGGTATGGCTACACCTTC. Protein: CASSDFGRYGYTF.

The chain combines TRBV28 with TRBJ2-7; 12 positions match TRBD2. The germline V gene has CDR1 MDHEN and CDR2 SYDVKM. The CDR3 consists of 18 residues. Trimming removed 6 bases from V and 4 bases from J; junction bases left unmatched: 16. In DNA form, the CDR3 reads TGTGCCAGCAGCATCAGGACTAGCGGGAATAAGTGGCCTTACGAGCAGTACTTC. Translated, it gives CASSIRTSGNKWPYEQYF. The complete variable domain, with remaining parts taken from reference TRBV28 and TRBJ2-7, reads DVKVTQSSRYLVKRTGEKVFLECVQDMDHENMFWYRQDPGLGLRLIYFSYDVKMKEKGDIPEGYSVSREKKERFSLILESASTNQTSMYLCASSIRTSGNKWPYEQYFGPGTRLTVT.

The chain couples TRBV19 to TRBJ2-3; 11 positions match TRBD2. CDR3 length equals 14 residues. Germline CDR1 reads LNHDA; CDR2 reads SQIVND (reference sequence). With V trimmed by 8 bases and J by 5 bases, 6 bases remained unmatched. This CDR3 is CASGFTSGRDTQYF. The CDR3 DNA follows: TGTGCCAGTGGGTTTACTAGCGGGAGAGATACGCAGTATTTT.

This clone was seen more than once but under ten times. DNA of the CDR3: TGTGCCAGCAGCCGAGAACTAGCGGGAGTGGGTTTTGGGGAGCTGTTTTTT. Residues: CASSRELAGVGFGELFF. The chain recombines TRBV27 with TRBJ2-2; 11 bases line up with TRBD2. The V gene's germline CDR1 is MNHEY and CDR2 SMNVEV (reference sequence). Trimming at V came to 6 bases and at J to 8 bases, leaving 14 bases not matched to a gene. This CDR3 is 17 amino acids long.

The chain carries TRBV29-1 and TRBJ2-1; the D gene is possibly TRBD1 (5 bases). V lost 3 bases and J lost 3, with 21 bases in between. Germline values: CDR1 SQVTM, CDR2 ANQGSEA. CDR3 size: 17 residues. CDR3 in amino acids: CSVDAPPTVAIYNEQFF. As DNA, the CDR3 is TGCAGCGTTGATGCCCCCCCGACAGTAGCCATCTACAATGAGCAGTTCTTC.

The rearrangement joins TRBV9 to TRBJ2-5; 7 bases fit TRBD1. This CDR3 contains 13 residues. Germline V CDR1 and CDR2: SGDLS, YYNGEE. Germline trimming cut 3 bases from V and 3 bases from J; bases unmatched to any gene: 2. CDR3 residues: CASSGDRKETQYF. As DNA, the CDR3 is TGTGCCAGCAGCGGGGACAGAAAAGAGACCCAGTACTTC.

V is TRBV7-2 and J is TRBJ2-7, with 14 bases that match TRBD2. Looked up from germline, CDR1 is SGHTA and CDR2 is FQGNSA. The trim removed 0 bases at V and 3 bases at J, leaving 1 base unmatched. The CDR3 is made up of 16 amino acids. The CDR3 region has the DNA TGTGCCAGCAGCTTAGCCGGGACTAGCGGGAGCTACGAGCAGTACTTC. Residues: CASSLAGTSGSYEQYF. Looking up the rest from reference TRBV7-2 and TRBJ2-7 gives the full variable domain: GAGVSQSPSNKVTEKGKDVELRCDPISGHTALYWYRQSLGQGLEFLIYFQGNSAPDKSGLPSDRFSAERTGGSVSTLTIQRTQQEDSAVYLCASSLAGTSGSYEQYFGPGTRLTVT.

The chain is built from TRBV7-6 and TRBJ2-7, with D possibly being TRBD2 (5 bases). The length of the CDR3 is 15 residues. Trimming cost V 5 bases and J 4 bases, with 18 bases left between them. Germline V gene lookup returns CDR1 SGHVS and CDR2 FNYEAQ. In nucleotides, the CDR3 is TGTGCCAGCAGCCCCGACGGAACTGAGGGATACGAGCAGTACTTC. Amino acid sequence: CASSPDGTEGYEQYF.

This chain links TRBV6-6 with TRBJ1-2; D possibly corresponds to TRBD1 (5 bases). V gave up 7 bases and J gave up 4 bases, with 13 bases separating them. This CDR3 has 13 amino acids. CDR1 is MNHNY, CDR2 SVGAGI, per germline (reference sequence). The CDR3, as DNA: TGTGCCAGCACCCCGGGGCGCCCCTATGGCTACACCTTC. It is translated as CASTPGRPYGYTF.

CDR3 residues: CASSPGQGGEKLFF. As DNA, the CDR3 is TGTGCCAGCTCACCGGGACAGGGGGGTGAAAAACTGTTTTTT. V and J are TRBV18 and TRBJ1-4; 11 bases agree with TRBD1. J lost 7 bases, V lost 3 bases, and 1 base had no gene match. The CDR3 contains 14 residues. Germline loops: CDR1 KGHSH, CDR2 LQKENI.

Written as DNA, the CDR3 is TGTGCCAGCTCACCAGGTCGAGGGGGCCGGGACTATGGCTACACCTTC. Translation: CASSPGRGGRDYGYTF. The V and J genes are TRBV18 and TRBJ1-2, with 7 nucleotides matching TRBD1. This CDR3 has 16 residues. Looked up from germline, CDR1 is KGHSH and CDR2 is LQKENI. Trimming at V came to 2 bases and at J to 3 bases, leaving 9 bases not matched to a gene.

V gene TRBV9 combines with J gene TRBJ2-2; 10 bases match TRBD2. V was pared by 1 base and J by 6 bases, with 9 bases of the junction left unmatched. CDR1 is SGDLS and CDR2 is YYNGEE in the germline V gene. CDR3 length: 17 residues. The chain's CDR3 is CASSVSLLAGAAGELFF. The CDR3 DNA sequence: TGTGCCAGCAGCGTATCCCTCCTAGCGGGAGCCGCCGGGGAGCTGTTTTTT.

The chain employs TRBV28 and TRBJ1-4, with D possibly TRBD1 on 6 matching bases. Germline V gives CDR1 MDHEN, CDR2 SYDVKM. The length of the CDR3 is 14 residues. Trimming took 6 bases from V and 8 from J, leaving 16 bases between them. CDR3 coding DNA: TGTGCCAGCAGCTCTCAGGGGCTGCGGGAAAAACTGTTTTTT. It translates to CASSSQGLREKLFF.

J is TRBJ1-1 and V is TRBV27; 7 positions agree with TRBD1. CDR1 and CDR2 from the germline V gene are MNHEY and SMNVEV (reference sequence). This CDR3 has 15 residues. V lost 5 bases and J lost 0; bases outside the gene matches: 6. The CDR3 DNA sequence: TGTGCCAGCAGTACTTACAGGGGAGTGAACACTGAAGCTTTCTTT. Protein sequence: CASSTYRGVNTEAFF.

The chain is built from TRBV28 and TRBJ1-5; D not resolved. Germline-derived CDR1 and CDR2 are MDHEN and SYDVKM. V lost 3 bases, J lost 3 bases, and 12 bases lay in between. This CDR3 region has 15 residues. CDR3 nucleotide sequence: TGTGCCAGCAGTTTCGGCAGGCAACTCAATCAGCCCCAGCATTTT. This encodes CASSFGRQLNQPQHF.

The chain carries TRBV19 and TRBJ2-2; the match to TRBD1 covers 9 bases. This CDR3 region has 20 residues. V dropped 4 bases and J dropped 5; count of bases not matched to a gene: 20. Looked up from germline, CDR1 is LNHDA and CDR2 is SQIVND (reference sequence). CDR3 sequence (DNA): TGTGCCAGTAGTACCATGCCCGGACAGGGGATCGGGGGTGCAACCGGGGAGCTGTTTTTT. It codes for CASSTMPGQGIGGATGELFF.

CDR3 amino acids: CASSTSNWEGDYGYTF. CDR3 in DNA: TGTGCCAGTAGTACATCGAATTGGGAGGGGGACTATGGCTACACCTTC. This sequence joins TRBV19 and TRBJ1-2; D possibly corresponds to TRBD1 (6 bases). The CDR3 is made up of 16 amino acids. CDR1 LNHDA and CDR2 SQIVND come from the germline V gene (reference sequence). Trimming removed 4 bases at V and 3 bases at J, with 18 bases between. Combining the CDR3 with reference TRBV19 and TRBJ1-2 gives the whole variable domain DGGITQSPKYLFRKEGQNVTLSCEQNLNHDAMYWYRQDPGQGLRLIYYSQIVNDFQKGDIAEGYSVSREKKESFPLTVTSAQKNPTAFYLCASSTSNWEGDYGYTFGSGTRLTVV.